This entry lists 10 T cell receptor beta chains sequenced from one sample in a study of T cells after yellow fever vaccination. MiXCR, run by TCRdb on the 5' RACE reads, gives a single entry per CDR3 protein. The sample comprises about 350,000 distinct CDR3 sequences, 11% of which are singletons, and around 20% rests with the top ten. The sequences come from PBMCs, collected on the day of the first yellow fever vaccination. These receptors were collected from a man between 18 and 29 years old who received the YFV17D yellow fever vaccine.

This clonotype was seen only a few times. V gene TRBV7-8 combines with J gene TRBJ1-4, with D tentatively TRBD1 (6 bases). The length of the CDR3 is 16 residues. With 3 bases removed from V and 7 bases from J, the gap between germline ends came to 18 bases. Germline V gene lookup returns CDR1 SGHVS and CDR2 FQNEAQ. The CDR3 protein is CASSFAGAGYSEKLFF. The DNA of the CDR3 is TGTGCCAGCAGCTTCGCAGGGGCGGGGTATAGTGAAAAACTGTTTTTT.

There are a few counts of this clonotype. The V gene is TRBV29-1, the J gene TRBJ1-1; D is perhaps TRBD1 (6 bases). Germline CDR1 reads SQVTM; CDR2 reads ANQGSEA. The CDR3 totals 13 residues. V dropped 5 bases and J dropped 3 bases, with 13 bases sitting between them. CDR3 nucleotides: TGCAGCGTTAGGGGAGGGGGGGACACTGAAGCTTTCTTT. It codes for CSVRGGGDTEAFF.

V and J are TRBV7-2 and TRBJ2-7; D assignment may be TRBD1 or TRBD2 (6 bases each). From germline, CDR1 is SGHTA and CDR2 FQGNSA. The CDR3 covers 17 residues. The germline V and J ends were trimmed by 0 bases and 1 base, with 16 bases remaining between them. Here the CDR3 reads CASSLAPWRGTSYEQYV. CDR3 in DNA: TGTGCCAGCAGCTTAGCCCCATGGAGGGGGACATCCTACGAGCAGTACGTC.

This clonotype was recorded at least ten times. The CDR3 reads CASSLQVRNTQYF. The CDR3, as DNA: TGTGCCAGCTCATTGCAGGTCCGGAATACGCAGTATTTT. V is TRBV7-9 and J is TRBJ2-3, with D uncertain. Germline V gene data show CDR1 as SEHNR and CDR2 as FQNEAQ (reference sequence). Between the trimmed V and J ends, which lost 8 bases and 7 bases, there was a span of 16 bases. This CDR3 comprises 13 residues.

This chain uses TRBV23-1 with TRBJ2-1; 10 positions match TRBD1. TRBV23-1 falls under the ORF class, with uncertain function. V gave up 7 bases and J gave up 6 bases; unmatched junction bases: 9. There are 15 residues in the CDR3. CDR3 bases: TGCGCCAGCATTGGGGACAGGGGAGTGTGCAATGAGCAGTTCTTC. This encodes CASIGDRGVCNEQFF.

This clonotype was counted many times. The chain uses TRBV5-1 and TRBJ2-1, with 8 bases that match TRBD1. Trimming cost V 2 bases and J 3 bases; bases outside gene matches: 4. Germline lookup yields CDR1 SGHRS and CDR2 YFSETQ. The CDR3 has 15 amino acids. The CDR3 coding sequence is TGCGCCAGCAGCTTTCGGACAGGGTTCTACAATGAGCAGTTCTTC. As protein: CASSFRTGFYNEQFF.

At least ten counts were recorded for this clonotype. The chain links TRBV12-3 or TRBV12-4 to TRBJ1-1; D may be TRBD1 (5 bases). Trimming stripped 7 bases from V and 3 bases from J, with 15 bases between. CDR3 length: 14 residues. The CDR3 sequence: CASNWGLWDTEAFF. CDR3 bases: TGTGCCAGCAACTGGGGGTTGTGGGACACTGAAGCTTTCTTT.

The rearrangement joins TRBV11-2 to TRBJ2-2, with TRBD2 as a possible D gene (7 bases). The CDR3 sequence is 15 residues long. CDR1 is SGHAT and CDR2 is FQNNGV in the germline V gene. The V and J ends lost 8 bases and 5 bases respectively, with 18 bases between them. The CDR3 is CASVNRGAATGELFF. Here the CDR3 DNA reads TGTGCCAGCGTAAATCGGGGGGCGGCTACCGGGGAGCTGTTTTTT.

The chain is built from TRBV10-3 and TRBJ1-1; the match to TRBD1 covers 7 bases. The junction had 9 bases not matched to a gene; V was cut back by 10 bases and J by 1 base. The CDR3 has 14 amino acids. Germline CDR1 ENHRY, CDR2 SYGVKD. The CDR3 DNA reads TGTGCCAGTATCCCCGGGACAGCGAACACTGAAGCTTTCTTT. It codes for CASIPGTANTEAFF.

This clonotype was picked up a small number of times. The V gene is TRBV15, the J gene TRBJ2-2, with 9 bases lining up with TRBD1. There are 16 residues in the CDR3. Germline CDR1 LNHNV, CDR2 YYDKDF (reference sequence). Losses at the gene ends were 0 bases for V and 5 bases for J; bases not matched to a gene: 4. DNA of the CDR3: TGTGCCACCAGCAGAGATCGGGACAGGGTAACCGGGGAGCTGTTTTTT. It yields the protein CATSRDRDRVTGELFF.